This TCR beta chain emerged from a study of blood T cells in healthy people across ages. Donors were healthy Caucasian individuals from Russia aged about 6 to 100. Isolating PBMCs gave at least 6.5 million of these cells per sample. With a J-beta primer mix and a sample-barcoded 5' primer, a second PCR ran about 7 to 12 cycles. TCRdb used MiXCR to reprocess the 5' RACE reads, holding one entry per CDR3 protein. This repertoire shows roughly 680,000 distinct CDR3 sequences, roughly 50% found once; its top ten account for about a third. The CDR3 totals 13 residues. Germline CDR1 is MNHNY and CDR2 is SVGAGI (reference sequence). V was clipped by 5 bases and J by 5 bases, with 10 bases between them.

This clonotype was obtained from a woman aged 60 to 75 in good health. This sequence joins TRBV6-6 and TRBJ2-1; D may be TRBD1 (5 bases). Sequencing was done on a sample of blood. CDR3 nucleotides: TGTGCCAGCAGTAAGAACAGGAACAATGAGCAGTTCTTC. Amino acids: CASSKNRNNEQFF.